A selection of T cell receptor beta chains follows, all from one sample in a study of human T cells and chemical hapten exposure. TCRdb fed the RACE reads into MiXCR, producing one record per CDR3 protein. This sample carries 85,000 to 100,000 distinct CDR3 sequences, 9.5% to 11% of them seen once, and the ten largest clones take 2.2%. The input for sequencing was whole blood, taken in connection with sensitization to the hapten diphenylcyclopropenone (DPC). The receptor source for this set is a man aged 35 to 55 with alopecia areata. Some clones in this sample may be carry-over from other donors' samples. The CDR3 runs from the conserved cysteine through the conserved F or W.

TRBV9 CASSIIAGGPRDTQYF
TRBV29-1 CSVATGRAYGYTF
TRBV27 CASSLLGLAGGDEQFF
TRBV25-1 CASSEGLSTEAFF
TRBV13 CASWDREDSTDTQYF
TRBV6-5 CASSYSTGESTEAFF
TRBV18 CAGQKTGDFYGYTF
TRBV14 CASSWDSSGEQYF
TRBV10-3 CAISAGTGSNQPQHF
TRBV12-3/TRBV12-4 CASSFSGGTYNEQFF